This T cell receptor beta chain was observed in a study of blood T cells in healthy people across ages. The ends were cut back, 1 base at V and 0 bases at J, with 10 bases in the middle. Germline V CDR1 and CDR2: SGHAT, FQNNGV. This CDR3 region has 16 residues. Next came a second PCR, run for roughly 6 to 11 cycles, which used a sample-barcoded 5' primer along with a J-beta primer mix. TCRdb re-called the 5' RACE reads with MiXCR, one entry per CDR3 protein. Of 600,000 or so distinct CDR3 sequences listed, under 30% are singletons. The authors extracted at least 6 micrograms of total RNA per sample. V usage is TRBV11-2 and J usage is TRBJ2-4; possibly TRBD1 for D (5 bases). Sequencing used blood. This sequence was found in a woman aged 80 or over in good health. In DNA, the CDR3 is TGTGCCAGCAGCTTAGGGACATCCCTAGCCAAAAACATTCAGTACTTC. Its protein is CASSLGTSLAKNIQYF.